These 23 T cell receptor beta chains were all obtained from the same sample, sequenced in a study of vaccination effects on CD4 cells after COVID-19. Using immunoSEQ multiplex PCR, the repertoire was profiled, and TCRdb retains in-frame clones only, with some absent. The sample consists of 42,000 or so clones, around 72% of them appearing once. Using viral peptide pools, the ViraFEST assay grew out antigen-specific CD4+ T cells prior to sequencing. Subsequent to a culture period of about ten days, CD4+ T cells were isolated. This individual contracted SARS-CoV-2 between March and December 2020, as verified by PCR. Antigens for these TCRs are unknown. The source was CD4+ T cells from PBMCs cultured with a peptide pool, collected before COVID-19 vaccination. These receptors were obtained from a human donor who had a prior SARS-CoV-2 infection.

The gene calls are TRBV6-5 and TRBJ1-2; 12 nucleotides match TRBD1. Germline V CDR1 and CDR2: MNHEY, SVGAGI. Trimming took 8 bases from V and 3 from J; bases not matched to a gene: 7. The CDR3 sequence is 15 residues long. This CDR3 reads CASRDRGRGDYGYTF. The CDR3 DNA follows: TGTGCCAGCCGGGACAGGGGGCGCGGGGACTATGGCTACACCTTC.

Here the CDR3 reads CASSLTQGRGTEAFF. As DNA, the CDR3 is TGTGCCAGCAGCTTAACACAGGGGAGAGGGACTGAAGCTTTCTTT. V is TRBV11-3 and J is TRBJ1-1; TRBD1 matches at 7 bases. Germline-derived CDR1 and CDR2 are SGHNT and YENEEA. CDR3 size: 15 residues. J was trimmed by 5 bases and V by 2 bases; bases with no gene match: 8.

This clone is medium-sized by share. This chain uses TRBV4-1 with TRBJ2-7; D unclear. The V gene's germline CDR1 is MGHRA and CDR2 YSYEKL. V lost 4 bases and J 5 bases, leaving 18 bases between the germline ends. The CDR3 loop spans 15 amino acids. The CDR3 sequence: CASSRTRAQPNEQYF. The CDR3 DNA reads TGCGCCAGCAGCCGGACCCGGGCCCAACCCAACGAGCAGTACTTC.

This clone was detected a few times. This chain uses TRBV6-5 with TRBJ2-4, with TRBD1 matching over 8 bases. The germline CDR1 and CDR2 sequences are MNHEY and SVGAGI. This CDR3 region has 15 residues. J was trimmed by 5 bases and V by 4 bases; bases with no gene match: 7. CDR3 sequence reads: CASSLRQGNQNIQYF. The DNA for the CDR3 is TGTGCCAGCAGTTTAAGACAGGGGAACCAAAACATTCAGTACTTC.

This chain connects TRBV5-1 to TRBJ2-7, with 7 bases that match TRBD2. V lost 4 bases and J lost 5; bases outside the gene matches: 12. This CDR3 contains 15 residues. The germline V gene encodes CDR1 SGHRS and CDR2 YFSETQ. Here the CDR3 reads CASSPISGTTNEQYF. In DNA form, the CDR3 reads TGCGCCAGCAGCCCGATCTCCGGGACTACGAACGAGCAGTACTTC.

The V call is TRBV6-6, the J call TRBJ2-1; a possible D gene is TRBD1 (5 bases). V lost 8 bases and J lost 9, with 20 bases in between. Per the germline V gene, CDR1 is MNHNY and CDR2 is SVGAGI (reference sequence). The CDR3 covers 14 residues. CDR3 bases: TGTGCCAGCGGGTCGGCCAGGGATTTCGCTGAGCAGTTCTTC. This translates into CASGSARDFAEQFF.

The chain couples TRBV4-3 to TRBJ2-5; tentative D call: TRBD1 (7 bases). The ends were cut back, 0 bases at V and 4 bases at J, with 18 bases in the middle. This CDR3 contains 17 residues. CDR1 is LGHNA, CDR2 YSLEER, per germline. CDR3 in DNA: TGCGCCAGCAGCCAAGAATTACTGGGACAGCGGGTAGAGACCCAGTACTTC. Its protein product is CASSQELLGQRVETQYF.

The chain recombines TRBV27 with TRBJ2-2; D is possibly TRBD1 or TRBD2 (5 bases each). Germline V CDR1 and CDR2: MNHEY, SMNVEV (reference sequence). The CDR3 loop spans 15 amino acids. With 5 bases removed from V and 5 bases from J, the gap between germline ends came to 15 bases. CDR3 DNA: TGTGCCAGCAGTGGGGGTCGGGACGGAACCGGGGAGCTGTTTTTT. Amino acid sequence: CASSGGRDGTGELFF.

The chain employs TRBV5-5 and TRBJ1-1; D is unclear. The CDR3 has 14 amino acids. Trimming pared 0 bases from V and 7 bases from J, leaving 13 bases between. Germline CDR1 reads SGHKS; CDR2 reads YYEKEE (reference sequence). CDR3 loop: CASSLVEGFVEAFF. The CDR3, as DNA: TGTGCCAGCAGCTTGGTCGAGGGTTTTGTTGAAGCTTTCTTT.

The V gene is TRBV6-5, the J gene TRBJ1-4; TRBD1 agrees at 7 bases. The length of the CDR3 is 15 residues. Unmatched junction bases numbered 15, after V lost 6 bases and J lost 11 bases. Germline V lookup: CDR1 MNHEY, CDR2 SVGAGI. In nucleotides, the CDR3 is TGTGCCAGCAGCCCCCTGACAGGGATTGATCTGAAACTGTTTTTT. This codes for CASSPLTGIDLKLFF.

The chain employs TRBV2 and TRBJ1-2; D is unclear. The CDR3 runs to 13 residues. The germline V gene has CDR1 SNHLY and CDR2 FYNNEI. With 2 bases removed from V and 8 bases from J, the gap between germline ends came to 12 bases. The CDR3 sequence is CASSERDSQGYTF. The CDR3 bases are TGTGCCAGCAGTGAAAGGGATTCACAGGGCTACACCTTC.

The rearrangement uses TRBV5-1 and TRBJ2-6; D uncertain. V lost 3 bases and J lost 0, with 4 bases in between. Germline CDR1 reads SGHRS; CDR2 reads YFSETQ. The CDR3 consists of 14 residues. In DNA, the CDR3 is TGCGCCAGCAGCTCCGACTCTGGGGCCAACGTCCTGACTTTC. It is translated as CASSSDSGANVLTF.

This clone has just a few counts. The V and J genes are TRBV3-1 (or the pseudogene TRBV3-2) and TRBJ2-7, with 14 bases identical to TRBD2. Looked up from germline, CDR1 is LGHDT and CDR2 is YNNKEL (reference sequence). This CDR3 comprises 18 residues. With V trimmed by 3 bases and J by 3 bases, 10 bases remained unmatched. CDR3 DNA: TGTGCCAGCAGCCATGGACTAGCGGGGGGTTCGGGAGTCTACGAGCAGTACTTC. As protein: CASSHGLAGGSGVYEQYF.

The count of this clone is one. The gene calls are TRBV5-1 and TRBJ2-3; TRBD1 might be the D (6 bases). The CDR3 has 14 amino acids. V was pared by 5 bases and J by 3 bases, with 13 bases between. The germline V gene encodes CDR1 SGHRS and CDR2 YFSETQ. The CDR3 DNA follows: TGCGCCAGCAGGGACAGTGCAGAAACAGATACGCAGTATTTT. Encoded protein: CASRDSAETDTQYF.

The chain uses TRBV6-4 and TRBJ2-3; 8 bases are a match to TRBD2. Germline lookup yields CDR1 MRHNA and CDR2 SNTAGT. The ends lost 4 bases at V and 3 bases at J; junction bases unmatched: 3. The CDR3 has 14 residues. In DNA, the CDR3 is TGTGCCAGCAGTGCGGGAGGGGAGACAGATACGCAGTATTTT. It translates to CASSAGGETDTQYF.

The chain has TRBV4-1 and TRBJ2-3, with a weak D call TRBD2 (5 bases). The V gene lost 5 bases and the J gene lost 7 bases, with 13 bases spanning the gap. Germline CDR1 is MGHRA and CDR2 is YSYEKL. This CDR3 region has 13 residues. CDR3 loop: CASSARGLYTQYF. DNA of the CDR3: TGCGCCAGCAGCGCCCGAGGGCTATATACGCAGTATTTT.

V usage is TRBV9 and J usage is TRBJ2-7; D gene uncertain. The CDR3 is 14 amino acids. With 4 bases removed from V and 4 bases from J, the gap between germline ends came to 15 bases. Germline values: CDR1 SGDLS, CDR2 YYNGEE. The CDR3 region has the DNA TGTGCCAGCAGCCCGCAAGTGAGTGGTTACGAGCAGTACTTC. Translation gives CASSPQVSGYEQYF.

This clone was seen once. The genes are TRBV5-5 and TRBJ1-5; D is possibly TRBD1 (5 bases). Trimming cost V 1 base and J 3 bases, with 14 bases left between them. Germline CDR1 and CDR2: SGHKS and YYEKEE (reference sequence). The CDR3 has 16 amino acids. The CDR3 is CASSLRGTMNNQPQHF. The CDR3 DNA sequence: TGTGCCAGCAGCTTGCGGGGGACTATGAACAATCAGCCCCAGCATTTT.

The CDR3: CASSAPYTGELFF. The CDR3 coding sequence is TGTGCCAGCAGCGCACCTTACACCGGGGAGCTGTTTTTT. The rearrangement joins TRBV6-5 to TRBJ2-2; D remains ambiguous. CDR3 length: 13 residues. The germline V gene encodes CDR1 MNHEY and CDR2 SVGAGI. V was trimmed by 6 bases and J by 3 bases, leaving 8 bases between them.

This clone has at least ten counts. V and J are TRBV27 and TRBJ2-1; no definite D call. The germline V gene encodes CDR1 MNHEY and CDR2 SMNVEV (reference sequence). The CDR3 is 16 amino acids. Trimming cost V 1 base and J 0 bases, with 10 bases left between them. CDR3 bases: TGTGCCAGCAGTTTATATGGCCAGAACTCCTACAATGAGCAGTTCTTC. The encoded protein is CASSLYGQNSYNEQFF.

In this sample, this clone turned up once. The CDR3 DNA follows: TGTGCCAGCAGCTTCGGGACTAGCGGGAGTCATGAGCAGTTCTTC. Its protein product is CASSFGTSGSHEQFF. The gene calls are TRBV9 and TRBJ2-1; 14 bases match TRBD2. The CDR3 consists of 15 residues. Trimming cost V 4 bases and J 8 bases; bases outside gene matches: 5. CDR1 SGDLS and CDR2 YYNGEE come from the germline V gene.

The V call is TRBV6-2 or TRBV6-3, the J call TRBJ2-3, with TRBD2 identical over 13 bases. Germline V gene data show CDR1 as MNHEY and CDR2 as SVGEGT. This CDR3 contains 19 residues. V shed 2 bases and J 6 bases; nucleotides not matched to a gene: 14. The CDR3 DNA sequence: TGTGCCAGCAGTTACCTGATCCGCCTTGGGACTAGCGGGACGGATACGCAGTATTTT. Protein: CASSYLIRLGTSGTDTQYF.

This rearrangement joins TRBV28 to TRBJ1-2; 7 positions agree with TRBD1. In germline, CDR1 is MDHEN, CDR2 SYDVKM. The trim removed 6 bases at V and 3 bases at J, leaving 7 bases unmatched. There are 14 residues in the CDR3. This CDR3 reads CASSRQGGDYGYTF. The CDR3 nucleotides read TGTGCCAGCAGCCGACAGGGCGGGGACTATGGCTACACCTTC.